Sequencing of this T cell receptor beta chain was carried out in a study of CD8 T cells in ankylosing spondylitis. Overall study results and limits: A TCR beta motif of several highly homologous variants seemed to mark ankylosing spondylitis blood.

TCRdb called the 5' RACE reads again in MiXCR, with one record for every CDR3 protein. The repertoire has 750,000 to 850,000 distinct CDR3 sequences, about 10% of them found once; the top ten carry roughly 0.51%. The CDR3 runs to 16 residues. The germline V and J ends were trimmed by 1 base and 2 bases, with 13 bases remaining between them. Germline CDR1 and CDR2: SGHDT and YYEEEE. This clonotype was detected a few times. Its antigen is undetermined. Sequencing input: blood, either unsorted or a sorted T cell fraction (not recorded which). The TCR sequence derives from a male donor with ankylosing spondylitis. The rearrangement uses TRBV5-6 and TRBJ2-1; D is unresolved. The CDR3 nucleotides are TGTGCCAGCAGCTTGTTCGAGACCCGACCCTACAATGAGCAGTTCTTC. Translated: CASSLFETRPYNEQFF.